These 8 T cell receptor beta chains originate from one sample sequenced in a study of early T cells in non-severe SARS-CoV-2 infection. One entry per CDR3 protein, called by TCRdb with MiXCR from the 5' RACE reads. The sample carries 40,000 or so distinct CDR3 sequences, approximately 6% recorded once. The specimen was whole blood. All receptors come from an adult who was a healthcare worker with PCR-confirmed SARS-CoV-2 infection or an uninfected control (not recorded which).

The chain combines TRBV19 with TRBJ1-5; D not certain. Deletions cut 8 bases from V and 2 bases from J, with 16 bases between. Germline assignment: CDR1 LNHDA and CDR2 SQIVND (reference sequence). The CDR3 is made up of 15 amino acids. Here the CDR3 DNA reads TGTGCCAGTGCGTCCCAAGTAGCAGGCAATCAGCCCCAGCATTTT. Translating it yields CASASQVAGNQPQHF.

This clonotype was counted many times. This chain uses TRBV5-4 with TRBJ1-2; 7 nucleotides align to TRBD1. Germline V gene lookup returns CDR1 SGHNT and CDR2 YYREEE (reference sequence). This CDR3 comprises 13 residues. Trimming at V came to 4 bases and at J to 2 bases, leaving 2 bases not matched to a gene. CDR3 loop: CASSMGQNYGYTF. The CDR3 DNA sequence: TGTGCCAGCAGCATGGGACAGAACTATGGCTACACCTTC. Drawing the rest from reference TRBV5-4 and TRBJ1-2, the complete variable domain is ETGVTQSPTHLIKTRGQQVTLRCSSQSGHNTVSWYQQALGQGPQFIFQYYREEENGRGNFPPRFSGLQFPNYSSELNVNALELDDSALYLCASSMGQNYGYTFGSGTRLTVV.

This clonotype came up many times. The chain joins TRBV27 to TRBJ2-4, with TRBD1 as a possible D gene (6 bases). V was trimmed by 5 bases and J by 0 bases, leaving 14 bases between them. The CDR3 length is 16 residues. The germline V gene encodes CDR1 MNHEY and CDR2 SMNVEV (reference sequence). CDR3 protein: CASSRHRDLAKNIQYF. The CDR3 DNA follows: TGTGCCAGCAGTCGGCACAGGGATCTAGCCAAAAACATTCAGTACTTC.

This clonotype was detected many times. DNA for the CDR3: TGTGCCAGCAGACAAGCAGGGGGTGTAGAATCACCCCTCCACTTT. Its protein product is CASRQAGGVESPLHF. The chain recombines TRBV25-1 with TRBJ1-6; 7 bases map to TRBD1. CDR3 length: 15 amino acids. The trim removed 6 bases at V and 10 bases at J, leaving 12 bases unmatched. Germline values: CDR1 MGHDK, CDR2 SYGVNS.

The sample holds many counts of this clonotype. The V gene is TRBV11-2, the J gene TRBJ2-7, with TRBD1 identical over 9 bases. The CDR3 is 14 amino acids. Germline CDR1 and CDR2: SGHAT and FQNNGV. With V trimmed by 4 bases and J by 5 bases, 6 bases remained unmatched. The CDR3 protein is CASSSPGQGHEQYF. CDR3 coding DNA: TGTGCCAGCAGCTCGCCGGGACAGGGCCACGAGCAGTACTTC.

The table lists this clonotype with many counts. As DNA, the CDR3 is TGTGCCATCAGTGAGGGTCCTGCGTGGGGGGATGAGCAGTTCTTC. Its translation: CAISEGPAWGDEQFF. The gene calls are TRBV10-3 and TRBJ2-1, with D perhaps TRBD2 (6 bases). This CDR3 has 15 amino acids. V was clipped by 2 bases and J by 8 bases, with 16 bases between them. Germline V gene lookup returns CDR1 ENHRY and CDR2 SYGVKD.

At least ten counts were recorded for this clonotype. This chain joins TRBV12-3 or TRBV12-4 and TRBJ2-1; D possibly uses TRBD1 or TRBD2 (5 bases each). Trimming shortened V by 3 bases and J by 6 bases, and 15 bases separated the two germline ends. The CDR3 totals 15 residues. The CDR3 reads CASSFYRDRLNEQFF. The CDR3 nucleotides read TGTGCCAGCAGTTTTTATAGGGACCGCCTCAATGAGCAGTTCTTC.

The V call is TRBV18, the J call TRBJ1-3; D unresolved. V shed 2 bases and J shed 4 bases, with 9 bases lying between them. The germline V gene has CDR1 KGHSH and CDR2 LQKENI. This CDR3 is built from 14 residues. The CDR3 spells CASSPIIQGNTIYF. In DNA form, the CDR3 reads TGTGCCAGCTCACCAATCATCCAGGGAAACACCATATATTTT. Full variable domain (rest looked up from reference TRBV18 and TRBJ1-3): NAGVMQNPRHLVRRRGQEARLRCSPMKGHSHVYWYRQLPEEGLKFMVYLQKENIIDESGMPKERFSAEFPKEGPSILRIQQVVRGDSAAYFCASSPIIQGNTIYFGEGSWLTVV.